This entry is about one T cell receptor beta chain. Its antigen is still unknown. The data are from a study of healthy donors' naive CD4 and CD8 T cells. Study-level background: All functional IMGT TCR alpha variants were covered by new primers. Study results and caveats: Most V and J genes were reportedly biased between naive CD4+ and CD8+ cells.

TCR libraries were built from approximately 0.45 ug of total RNA by linear amplification. Each CDR3 protein gets one entry after TCRdb re-called the reads with MiXCR. Among about 180,000 distinct CDR3 sequences listed, 65% to 75% were seen once. Germline CDR1 is SGHRS and CDR2 is YFSETQ. The CDR3 contains 17 residues. Trimming stripped 4 bases from V and 6 bases from J, with 23 bases between. The receptor comes from a pool of human donors in good health; the sample pools cells from several healthy donors. This chain connects TRBV5-1 to TRBJ1-5, with D perhaps matching TRBD1 (6 bases). The sequenced sample was naive CD4+ and CD8+ T cells sorted from blood, pooled from several donors. The CDR3 bases are TGCGCCAGCAGCCTAACTGGCCAGGGGCGCGATTCTCAGCCCCAGCATTTT. Translation: CASSLTGQGRDSQPQHF.